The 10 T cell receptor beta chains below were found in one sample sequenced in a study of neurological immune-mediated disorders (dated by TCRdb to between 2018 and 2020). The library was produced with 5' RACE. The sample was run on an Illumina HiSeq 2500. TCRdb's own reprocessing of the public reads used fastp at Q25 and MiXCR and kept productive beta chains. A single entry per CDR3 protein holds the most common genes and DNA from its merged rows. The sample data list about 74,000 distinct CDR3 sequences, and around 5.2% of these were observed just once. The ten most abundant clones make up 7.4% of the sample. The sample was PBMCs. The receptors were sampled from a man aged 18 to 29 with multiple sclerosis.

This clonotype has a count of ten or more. The CDR3 DNA sequence: TGTGCCAGCAGTTTCGCTGGGACAGGGAACACTGAAGCTTTCTTT. Translation: CASSFAGTGNTEAFF. The chain couples TRBV12-3 or TRBV12-4 to TRBJ1-1, with 8 nucleotides matching TRBD1. J gave up 1 base and V 3 bases, and 4 bases lay outside the gene matches. The CDR3 is 15 amino acids.

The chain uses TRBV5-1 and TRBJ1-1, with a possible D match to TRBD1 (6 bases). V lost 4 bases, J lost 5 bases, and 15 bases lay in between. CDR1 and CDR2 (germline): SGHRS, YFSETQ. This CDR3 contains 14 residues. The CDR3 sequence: CASSLLQGETEAFF. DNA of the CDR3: TGCGCCAGCAGCCTCCTACAGGGAGAAACTGAAGCTTTCTTT.

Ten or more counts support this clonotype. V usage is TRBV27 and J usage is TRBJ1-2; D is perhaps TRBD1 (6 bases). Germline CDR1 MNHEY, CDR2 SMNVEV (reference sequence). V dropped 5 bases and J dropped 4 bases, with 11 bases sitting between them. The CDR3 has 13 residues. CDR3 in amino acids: CASSPLTGYGYTF. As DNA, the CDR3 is TGTGCCAGCAGTCCCCTGACAGGCTATGGCTACACCTTC.

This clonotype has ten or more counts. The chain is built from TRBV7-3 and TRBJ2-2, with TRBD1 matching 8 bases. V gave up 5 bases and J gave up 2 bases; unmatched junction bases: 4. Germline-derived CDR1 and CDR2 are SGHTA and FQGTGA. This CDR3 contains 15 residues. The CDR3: CASSRQGRNTGELFF. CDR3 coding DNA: TGTGCCAGCAGCAGACAGGGGCGAAACACCGGGGAGCTGTTTTTT.

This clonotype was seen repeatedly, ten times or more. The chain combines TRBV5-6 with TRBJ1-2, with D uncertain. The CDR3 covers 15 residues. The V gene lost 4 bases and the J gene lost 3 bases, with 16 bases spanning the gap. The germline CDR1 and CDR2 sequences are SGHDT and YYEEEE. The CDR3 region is CASSTPDGNYYGYTF. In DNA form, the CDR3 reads TGTGCCAGCAGCACCCCGGACGGAAACTACTATGGCTACACCTTC.

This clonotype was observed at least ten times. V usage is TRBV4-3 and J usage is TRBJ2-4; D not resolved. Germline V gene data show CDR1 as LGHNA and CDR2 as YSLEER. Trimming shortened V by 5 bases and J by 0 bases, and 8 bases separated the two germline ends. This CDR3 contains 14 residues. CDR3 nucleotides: TGCGCCAGCAGCGCGACCATAGCCAAAAACATTCAGTACTTC. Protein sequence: CASSATIAKNIQYF.

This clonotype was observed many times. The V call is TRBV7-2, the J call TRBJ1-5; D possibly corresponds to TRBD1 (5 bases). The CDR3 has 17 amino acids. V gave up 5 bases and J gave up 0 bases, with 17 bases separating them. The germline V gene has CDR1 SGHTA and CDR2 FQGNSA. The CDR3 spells CASSRTPRDFSNQPQHF. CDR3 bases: TGTGCCAGCAGCCGGACACCCCGGGACTTTAGCAATCAGCCCCAGCATTTT.

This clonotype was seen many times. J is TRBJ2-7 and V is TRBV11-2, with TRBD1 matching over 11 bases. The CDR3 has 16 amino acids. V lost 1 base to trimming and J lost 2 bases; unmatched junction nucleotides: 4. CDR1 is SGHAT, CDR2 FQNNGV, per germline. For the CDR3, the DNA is TGTGCCAGCAGCTTAGTCAGGACAGGGGGCACCTACGAGCAGTACTTC. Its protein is CASSLVRTGGTYEQYF.

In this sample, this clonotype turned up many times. The CDR3 DNA is TGTGCCAGCTCACCAATTAGCGGGCACACCGGGGAGCTGTTTTTT. It translates to CASSPISGHTGELFF. V is TRBV18 and J is TRBJ2-2; TRBD2 agrees at 7 bases. The junction had 3 bases not matched to a gene; V was cut back by 2 bases and J by 3 bases. The CDR3 length is 15 residues. Germline V CDR1 and CDR2: KGHSH, LQKENI.

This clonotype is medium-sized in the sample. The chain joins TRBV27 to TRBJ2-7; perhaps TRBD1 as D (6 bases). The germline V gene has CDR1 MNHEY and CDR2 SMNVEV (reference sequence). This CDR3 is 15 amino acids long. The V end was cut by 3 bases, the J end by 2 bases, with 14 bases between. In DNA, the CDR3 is TGTGCCAGCAGTTTCCCGGGACAAGGAACCTACGAGCAGTACTTC. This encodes CASSFPGQGTYEQYF.